A selection of T cell receptor beta chains follows, all from one sample in a study of blood T cell repertoires in COVID-19. Sequencing was performed with immunoSEQ multiplex PCR; in TCRdb, only in-frame clones are kept and a portion is missing. This sample has 300,000 to 450,000 clones, with approximately 87% found just once. Sequenced input: peripheral blood. All receptors derive from a woman aged 25 to 39 with COVID-19, enrolled during active disease. CDR3s leave out the opening cysteine and the closing phenylalanine or tryptophan. The order of the fields is J gene, V gene, CDR3 protein.

j_gene: TRBJ1-1; v_gene: TRBV5-1; CDR3aa: ASSLMTGGNTEAF
j_gene: TRBJ2-7; v_gene: TRBV9; CDR3aa: ASSSGGTSGYEQY
j_gene: TRBJ2-1; v_gene: TRBV4-2; CDR3aa: ASSQATDISYNEQF
j_gene: TRBJ2-3; v_gene: TRBV7-9; CDR3aa: ASSSRAGQNTDTQY
j_gene: TRBJ1-3; v_gene: TRBV5-1; CDR3aa: ASSEAGNTIY
j_gene: TRBJ2-2; v_gene: TRBV7-9; CDR3aa: ASSPAGVVSLLNTGELF
j_gene: TRBJ2-1; v_gene: TRBV7-3; CDR3aa: ASSKLAGTYNEQF
j_gene: TRBJ1-1; v_gene: TRBV28; CDR3aa: ASTIGQRLNTEAF
j_gene: TRBJ2-7; v_gene: TRBV18; CDR3aa: ASSMAESYEQY
j_gene: TRBJ1-3; v_gene: TRBV6-5; CDR3aa: ASRRQISGNTIY
j_gene: TRBJ2-1; v_gene: TRBV7-3; CDR3aa: ASSLGTPYNEQF
j_gene: TRBJ2-7; v_gene: TRBV15; CDR3aa: ATSREGGAYEQY
j_gene: TRBJ1-1; v_gene: TRBV30; CDR3aa: AWSVGHLDEAF
j_gene: TRBJ1-1; v_gene: TRBV2; CDR3aa: ASSPTGSREGEAF
j_gene: TRBJ1-5; v_gene: TRBV28; CDR3aa: ASSLRDQPQH
j_gene: TRBJ1-5; v_gene: TRBV7-2; CDR3aa: ASSLHGDQPQH
j_gene: TRBJ1-2; v_gene: TRBV25-1; CDR3aa: ASSELQSNYGYT
j_gene: TRBJ2-7; v_gene: TRBV19; CDR3aa: ASSPVGTYLYEQY
j_gene: TRBJ1-3; v_gene: TRBV29-1; CDR3aa: SVAWTEGNTIY
j_gene: TRBJ2-3; v_gene: TRBV27; CDR3aa: ASSLKGTSDTQY
j_gene: TRBJ2-5; v_gene: TRBV7-8; CDR3aa: ASSQGLAGVLETQY
j_gene: TRBJ2-2; v_gene: TRBV15; CDR3aa: ATSSRRDVASGELF
j_gene: TRBJ2-2; v_gene: TRBV27; CDR3aa: ASSFLQGIGELF
j_gene: TRBJ2-7; v_gene: TRBV19; CDR3aa: ASSARGTYTYEQY
j_gene: TRBJ2-3; v_gene: TRBV9; CDR3aa: ASSVGAGTSVMDTQY
j_gene: TRBJ2-7; v_gene: TRBV28; CDR3aa: ASSAGPNYEQY